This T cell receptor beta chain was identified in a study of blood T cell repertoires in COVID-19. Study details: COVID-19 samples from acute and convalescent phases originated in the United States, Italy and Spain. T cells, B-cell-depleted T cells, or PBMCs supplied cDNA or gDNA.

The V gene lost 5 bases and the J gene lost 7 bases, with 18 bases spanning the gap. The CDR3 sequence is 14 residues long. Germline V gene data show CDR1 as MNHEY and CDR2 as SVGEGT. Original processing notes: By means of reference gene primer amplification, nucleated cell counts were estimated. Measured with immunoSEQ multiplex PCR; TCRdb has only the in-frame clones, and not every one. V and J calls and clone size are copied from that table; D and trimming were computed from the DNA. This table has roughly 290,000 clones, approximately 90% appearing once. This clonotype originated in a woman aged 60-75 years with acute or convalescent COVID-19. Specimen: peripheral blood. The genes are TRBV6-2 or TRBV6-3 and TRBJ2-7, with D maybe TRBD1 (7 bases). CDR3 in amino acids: CASSAGQWLREQYF. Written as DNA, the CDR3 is TGTGCCAGCAGTGCGGGACAGTGGCTCCGGGAGCAGTACTTC.